This T cell receptor beta chain was sequenced in a study of OX40 agonist ivuxolimab in advanced cancers. Study-wide background: The group had a mean age of around 60 years, ranged from about 20 to 79, and was 82.7% male.

Patients had blood sampled at baseline and again on cycle 4 day 1 and cycle 7 day 1. To note about this clone: What it binds is unknown.

Whole-study results and caveats: Individuals who were partial responders at 0.1-3.0 mg/kg had clonal expansion that ranked among the lowest. The study observed clonal expansion of CD4+ and CD8+ blood T cells by week 6 at 0.1 to 3.0 mg/kg.

Germline V gene lookup returns CDR1 GTSNPN and CDR2 SVGIG (reference sequence). The CDR3 length is 13 residues. The ends lost 3 bases at V and 6 bases at J; junction bases unmatched: 6. Data came from immunoSEQ multiplex PCR; TCRdb stores just in-frame clones and leaves some out. The sample consists of roughly 86,000 clones, around 90% of them appearing once. This clonotype originated in an adult with an advanced solid tumor such as melanoma, head and neck, liver or kidney cancer. The chain recombines TRBV30 with TRBJ2-7; 9 bases align to TRBD1. The sequenced sample was CD4+ or CD8+ T cells sorted from blood, obtained in a trial of the OX40 agonist ivuxolimab. This CDR3 reads CAWSPDRGGEQYF. CDR3 bases: TGTGCCTGGAGCCCGGACAGGGGAGGCGAGCAGTACTTC.